This T cell receptor (beta chain) was profiled in a study of OX40 agonist ivuxolimab in advanced cancers. Overall study: Every 2 weeks, patients got intravenous ivuxolimab at one of six dose levels (0.01-10 mg/kg). There were three patients with partial responses, one having hepatocellular carcinoma and two cutaneous melanoma. General study findings and limits: More expanded clones were seen, on average, in CD8+ T cells than in CD4+. Blood T cells, both CD4+ and CD8+, expanded clonally by week 6 at 0.1 to 3.0 mg/kg.

Clones were sequenced by immunoSEQ multiplex PCR, and TCRdb holds only the in-frame ones, with some missing. Counted here are roughly 70,000 clones, roughly four fifths occurring once; the ten biggest clones make up more than 4.5%. CDR1 is SGHRS and CDR2 is YFSETQ in the germline V gene. The germline V and J ends were trimmed by 7 bases and 4 bases, with 19 bases remaining between them. This CDR3 is 15 amino acids long. Turning to this clone: Its antigen is not known.

This chain links TRBV5-1 with TRBJ2-3; D may be TRBD1 (6 bases). This TCR derives from an adult with an advanced solid tumor such as melanoma, head and neck, liver or kidney cancer. The sequencing used CD4+ or CD8+ T cells sorted from blood, collected in a trial of the OX40 agonist ivuxolimab. The CDR3 DNA reads TGCGCCAGCGGGTCCGGGACATTTTCTTCAGATACGCAGTATTTT. This encodes CASGSGTFSSDTQYF.